The 18 T cell receptor beta chains listed next were all sequenced from one sample in a study of blood T cell repertoires in COVID-19. Clones were read by immunoSEQ multiplex PCR, and TCRdb kept only the in-frame ones, dropping some. The table has under 300,000 clones, around 82% seen once; the top ten hold 4.9%. Material: peripheral blood. All receptors derive from a woman of 80 years or more with active or convalescent COVID-19.

The sample holds a few counts of this clone. The V gene is TRBV20-1, the J gene TRBJ2-7; no definite D call. V was shortened by 6 bases and J by 8 bases, with 14 bases between the two germline ends. CDR1 DFQATT and CDR2 SNEGSKA come from the germline V gene (reference sequence). The CDR3 contains 11 residues. CDR3 loop: CSAENLLKQYF. The DNA of the CDR3 is TGCAGTGCCGAGAATCTTCTCAAGCAGTACTTC.

The chain combines TRBV3-1 (or the pseudogene TRBV3-2) with TRBJ1-5; D is ambiguous. Germline V gives CDR1 LGHDT, CDR2 YNNKEL (reference sequence). This CDR3 region has 12 residues. Deletions cut 1 base from V and 16 bases from J, with 14 bases between. The CDR3 is CASSQGGSHSHF. The CDR3, as DNA: TGTGCCAGCAGCCAAGGAGGGAGCCATAGTCATTTT.

The sample holds a few counts of this clone. The V call is TRBV7-2, the J call TRBJ1-5; 7 nucleotides line up with TRBD1. The length of the CDR3 is 14 residues. Trimming removed 7 bases from V and 3 bases from J; junction bases left unmatched: 6. Germline V gene sequence: CDR1 SGHTA, CDR2 FQGNSA. CDR3 coding DNA: TGTGCCAGCATCCCAGGGGGTCTCAATCAGCCCCAGCATTTT. Protein sequence: CASIPGGLNQPQHF. The full variable domain, in which reference TRBV7-2 and TRBJ1-5 provide the parts outside the CDR3, is GAGVSQSPSNKVTEKGKDVELRCDPISGHTALYWYRQSLGQGLEFLIYFQGNSAPDKSGLPSDRFSAERTGGSVSTLTIQRTQQEDSAVYLCASIPGGLNQPQHFGDGTRLSIL.

Note on this clone: This sample also contains other DNA sequences that code for the same CDR3. The chain carries TRBV27 and TRBJ1-2, with D hard to call. Germline assignment: CDR1 MNHEY and CDR2 SMNVEV (reference sequence). There are 14 residues in the CDR3. The germline V and J ends were trimmed by 5 bases and 2 bases, with 12 bases remaining between them. The CDR3 spells CASSPRTENYGYTF. CDR3 nucleotides: TGTGCCAGCAGTCCGAGGACTGAAAACTATGGCTACACCTTC.

The V call is TRBV2, the J call TRBJ2-7; D might be TRBD1 (6 bases). V lost 2 bases and J lost 5, with 13 bases in between. CDR1 is SNHLY, CDR2 FYNNEI, per germline. The CDR3 totals 14 residues. CDR3 protein: CASSERQGLHEQYF. CDR3 nucleotide sequence: TGTGCCAGCAGTGAACGTCAGGGGCTGCACGAGCAGTACTTC.

The chain combines TRBV6-5 with TRBJ1-6; D is unclear. CDR3 size: 16 residues. Per the germline V gene, CDR1 is MNHEY and CDR2 is SVGAGI. With 0 bases removed from V and 6 bases from J, the gap between germline ends came to 12 bases. The CDR3 DNA sequence: TGTGCCAGCAGTTACTCTTGGAGGGTAGCTAATTCACCCCTCCACTTT. Amino acids: CASSYSWRVANSPLHF.

The chain links TRBV6-5 to TRBJ2-2; no clear D. Germline V lookup: CDR1 MNHEY, CDR2 SVGAGI. V shed 2 bases and J shed 4 bases, with 5 bases lying between them. This CDR3 is built from 13 residues. The CDR3 loop is CASSYPGTGELFF. For the CDR3, the DNA is TGTGCCAGCAGTTACCCCGGCACCGGGGAGCTGTTTTTT.

This clone has more than one count but fewer than ten. The chain employs TRBV5-6 and TRBJ1-2; no clear D. Trimming left V 1 base short and J 8 bases short, with 15 bases between. There are 14 residues in the CDR3. CDR1 SGHDT and CDR2 YYEEEE come from the germline V gene. The CDR3 region has the DNA TGTGCCAGCAGCTTGTATAGACTGGCCCAAGGCTACACCTTC. Protein sequence: CASSLYRLAQGYTF.

As DNA, the CDR3 is TGTGCCAGCAGCCACCCGGGGGGGGGCGTTTCCACCGAAGAGAGCTACACCTTC. Translating it yields CASSHPGGGVSTEESYTF. This chain uses TRBV5-5 with TRBJ1-2; a weak D match, TRBD1 (6 bases). Germline CDR1 and CDR2: SGHKS and YYEKEE (reference sequence). Trimming cost V 4 bases and J 9 bases, with 31 bases left between them. This CDR3 region has 18 residues.

There are a few counts of this clone. The chain uses TRBV12-3 or TRBV12-4 and TRBJ1-5; D unclear. This CDR3 comprises 13 residues. V was cut by 3 bases and J by 5 bases, with 8 bases left in between. The CDR3: CASSFAPDQPQHF. In DNA, the CDR3 is TGTGCCAGCAGTTTCGCGCCCGATCAGCCCCAGCATTTT.

There are a few counts of this clone. The chain links TRBV5-1 to TRBJ2-3, with 15 positions matching TRBD2. This CDR3 spans 22 amino acids. Looked up from germline, CDR1 is SGHRS and CDR2 is YFSETQ. V shed 4 bases, J shed 2 bases, and the junction held 20 bases outside the gene matches. The CDR3 region is CASSRFSRTSGRAGSNTDTQYF. The CDR3 region has the DNA TGCGCCAGCAGCCGGTTCTCCCGGACTAGCGGGAGGGCCGGTAGTAACACAGATACGCAGTATTTT.

The chain couples TRBV6-5 to TRBJ1-6, with a possible D match to TRBD1 (6 bases). This CDR3 has 15 amino acids. CDR1 and CDR2 (germline): MNHEY, SVGAGI. The ends were cut back, 6 bases at V and 9 bases at J, with 18 bases in the middle. CDR3 loop: CASSLTGKIGSPLHF. The DNA of the CDR3 is TGTGCCAGCAGCTTGACAGGCAAGATTGGTTCACCCCTCCACTTT.

This chain uses TRBV25-1 with TRBJ2-1; no reliable D call. Trimming removed 1 base at V and 0 bases at J, with 13 bases between. Germline lookup yields CDR1 MGHDK and CDR2 SYGVNS. The CDR3 is made up of 17 amino acids. In DNA, the CDR3 is TGTGCCAGCAGTGAATCATCTCTACGTATCTCCTACAATGAGCAGTTCTTC. Its protein product is CASSESSLRISYNEQFF.

This chain uses TRBV7-2 with TRBJ1-1; 7 positions match TRBD1. The CDR3 is 15 residues long. J lost 4 bases, V lost 1 base, and 6 bases had no gene match. Per germline, CDR1 SGHTA and CDR2 FQGNSA. CDR3 coding DNA: TGTGCCAGCAGCTTAGTCTTGGCAGGGGGCACTGAAGCTTTCTTT. This encodes CASSLVLAGGTEAFF.

The genes are TRBV5-1 and TRBJ2-3, with 7 bases that match TRBD2. Germline trimming cut 0 bases from V and 6 bases from J; bases unmatched to any gene: 10. This CDR3 region has 16 residues. Per germline, CDR1 SGHRS and CDR2 YFSETQ. The CDR3 loop reads CASSLGTTSPSDTQYF. In DNA, the CDR3 is TGCGCCAGCAGCTTGGGGACGACTAGCCCTTCGGATACGCAGTATTTT.

The rearrangement links TRBV7-9 to TRBJ1-5; perhaps TRBD1 as D (6 bases). V gave up 5 bases and J gave up 7 bases, with 15 bases separating them. Germline-derived CDR1 and CDR2 are SEHNR and FQNEAQ (reference sequence). The CDR3 sequence is 14 residues long. Written as DNA, the CDR3 is TGTGCCAGCAGCCACGGACAGTCCCAACAGCCCCAGCATTTT. Residues: CASSHGQSQQPQHF.

This chain connects TRBV5-1 to TRBJ1-3, with no clear D. CDR1 and CDR2 from the germline V gene are SGHRS and YFSETQ. CDR3 length: 15 residues. Between the trimmed V and J ends, which lost 6 bases and 0 bases, there was a span of 13 bases. CDR3 nucleotide sequence: TGCGCCAGCACGAGTGACATCTTCTCTGGAAACACCATATATTTT. Protein product: CASTSDIFSGNTIYF.

V is TRBV10-2 and J is TRBJ1-2, with TRBD1 matching 8 bases. Germline CDR1 reads WSHSY; CDR2 reads SAAADI. V lost 2 bases to trimming and J lost 3 bases; unmatched junction nucleotides: 11. The CDR3 extends over 17 amino acids. CDR3 DNA sequence: TGCGCCAGCAGTGAGCCAGGACAGGGCTCAAGGGACTATGGCTACACCTTC. Protein: CASSEPGQGSRDYGYTF.